This T cell receptor (beta chain) was recovered during a study of blood T cell repertoires in COVID-19. Study details: T cells, B-cell-depleted T cells, or PBMCs provided the cDNA or gDNA that served as material.

The CDR3 contains 16 residues. Looked up from germline, CDR1 is MDHEN and CDR2 is SYDVKM. V was trimmed by 8 bases and J by 4 bases, leaving 21 bases between them. The authors' processing: Using reference gene primer amplification, nucleated cell counts were estimated. The method was immunoSEQ multiplex PCR; TCRdb's version includes in-frame clones alone and lacks a portion of them. The V and J calls and clone size come from that table; D and trimming were worked out from the DNA. The data contain over 55,000 clones, around 80% of them singletons. This chain links TRBV28 with TRBJ2-1; perhaps TRBD2 as D (6 bases). This clonotype was obtained from a woman of 80 years or more with acute or convalescent COVID-19. Sequenced sample: peripheral blood. The CDR3 bases are TGTGCCAGCGACTCCCCTCGGGGGAGATCTTACAATGAGCAGTTCTTC. This sequence encodes CASDSPRGRSYNEQFF.